This record concerns one T cell receptor beta chain sequence. The antigen remains undetermined. The data stem from a study of shared clonotypes between healthy human individuals. The study's findings and limits: Clonotype sharing levels among donors were expected to vary with sequencing depth. Blood was the only sampled material, and tissue repertoires likely differ. Only a few donors were included, so the genetic and exposure-history diversity represented was limited.

Samples underwent the assay at deep level. Assay used: immunoSEQ multiplex PCR; TCRdb lists only in-frame clones, some missing. This repertoire shows about 490,000 clones, 70% to 85% found once; its top ten account for approximately 12%. The CDR3 is made up of 14 amino acids. CDR1 is SGHNT, CDR2 YYREEE, per germline (reference sequence). Trimming shortened V by 0 bases and J by 0 bases, and 7 bases separated the two germline ends. The sample consisted of PBMCs. V usage is TRBV5-4 and J usage is TRBJ2-7; D is ambiguous. This TCR came from a woman between 40 and 55 years old in good health. Some clones in this sample may be carry-over from other donors' samples. CDR3 protein: CASSLESNSYEQYF. The CDR3 nucleotides are TGTGCCAGCAGCTTGGAGAGTAACTCCTACGAGCAGTACTTC.